This TCR beta chain was recorded in a study of cytomegalovirus exposure and HLA in healthy donors. This PCR relied on a set of 60 Vbeta primers and 13 Jbeta primers. Generated by immunoSEQ multiplex PCR, the TCRdb table keeps only in-frame clones and is missing some. Of about 190,000 clones in the sample, about four fifths were seen once. Looked up from germline, CDR1 is LNHDA and CDR2 is SQIVND (reference sequence). V dropped 5 bases and J dropped 0; count of bases not matched to a gene: 9. The CDR3 is 18 residues long. Material: PBMCs. This chain connects TRBV19 to TRBJ1-5; 11 nucleotides line up with TRBD1. The TCR was taken from a woman aged 45-59 years in good health and CMV-seronegative. The CDR3 here is CASSLGTGGPVSNQPQHF. The CDR3 bases are TGTGCCAGTAGTCTCGGGACAGGGGGGCCGGTTAGCAATCAGCCCCAGCATTTT. The complete variable domain, with remaining parts taken from reference TRBV19 and TRBJ1-5, reads DGGITQSPKYLFRKEGQNVTLSCEQNLNHDAMYWYRQDPGQGLRLIYYSQIVNDFQKGDIAEGYSVSREKKESFPLTVTSAQKNPTAFYLCASSLGTGGPVSNQPQHFGDGTRLSIL.